This T cell receptor beta chain is drawn from a study of T cell repertoires in cytomegalovirus infection. General observations from the study: CMV-specific TCR beta clonotypes restricted by HLA-C were the ones dominating the ex vivo response.

TCRdb used MiXCR to reprocess the reads, holding one entry per CDR3 protein. Among 750,000 to 950,000 distinct CDR3 sequences, under 35% were seen once, and the ten largest hold roughly 14%. V lost 1 base to trimming and J lost 5 bases; unmatched junction nucleotides: 4. The CDR3 is 15 residues long. The germline gives CDR1 SNHLY, CDR2 FYNNEI. On this clonotype: The antigen is undetermined.

This chain joins TRBV2 and TRBJ2-5; 10 bases are a match to TRBD2. The sequencing used cultured CD8+ T cells from PBMCs, collected from culture after CMV antigen stimulation. The source of this sequence is a human donor in good health (CMV status not recorded). Some clones in this sample may be carry-over from other donors' samples. As DNA, the CDR3 is TGTGCCAGCAGTGAAGTAGCGGGGGGCCGTGAGACCCAGTACTTC. This gives the protein CASSEVAGGRETQYF. Filled out from reference TRBV2 and TRBJ2-5, the complete variable domain reads EPEVTQTPSHQVTQMGQEVILRCVPISNHLYFYWYRQILGQKVEFLVSFYNNEISEKSEIFDDQFSVERPDGSNFTLKIRSTKLEDSAMYFCASSEVAGGRETQYFGPGTRLLVL.